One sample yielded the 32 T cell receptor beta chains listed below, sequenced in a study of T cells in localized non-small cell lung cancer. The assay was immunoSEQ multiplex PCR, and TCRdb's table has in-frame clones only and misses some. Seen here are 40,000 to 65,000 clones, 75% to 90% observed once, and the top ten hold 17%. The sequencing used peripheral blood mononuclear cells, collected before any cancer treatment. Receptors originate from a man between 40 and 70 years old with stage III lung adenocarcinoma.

CDR3 nucleotides: TGTGCCAGCAGCCCCCCCGGGACGCATAATGAAAAACTGTTTTTT. Its translation: CASSPPGTHNEKLFF. The chain carries TRBV5-6 and TRBJ1-4, with D perhaps TRBD1 (5 bases). Germline-derived CDR1 and CDR2 are SGHDT and YYEEEE. CDR3 length equals 15 residues. The ends were cut back, 4 bases at V and 4 bases at J, with 14 bases in the middle. The full variable domain, completed using reference TRBV5-6 and TRBJ1-4, is DAGVTQSPTHLIKTRGQQVTLRCSPKSGHDTVSWYQQALGQGPQFIFQYYEEEERQRGNFPDRFSGHQFPNYSSELNVNALLLGDSALYLCASSPPGTHNEKLFFGSGTQLSVL.

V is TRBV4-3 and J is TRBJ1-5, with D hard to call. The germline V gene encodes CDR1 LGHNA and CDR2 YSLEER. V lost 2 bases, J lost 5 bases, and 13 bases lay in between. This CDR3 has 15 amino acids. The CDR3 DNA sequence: TGCGCCAGCAGCCAAAATTTCAGAAGCGATCAGCCCCAGCATTTT. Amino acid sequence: CASSQNFRSDQPQHF.

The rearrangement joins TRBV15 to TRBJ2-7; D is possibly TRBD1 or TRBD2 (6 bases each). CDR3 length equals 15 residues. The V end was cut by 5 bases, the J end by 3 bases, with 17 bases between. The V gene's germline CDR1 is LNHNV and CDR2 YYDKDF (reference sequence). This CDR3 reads CATSGDKRGVYEQYF. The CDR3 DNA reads TGTGCCACCAGCGGGGACAAGAGGGGGGTCTACGAGCAGTACTTC.

For the CDR3, the DNA is TGTGCCAGTAGTATATTCGGACTAGCGGGAGAGATACAGTACTTC. This translates into CASSIFGLAGEIQYF. This chain joins TRBV19 and TRBJ2-7; 13 bases are a match to TRBD2. The CDR3 is made up of 15 amino acids. V gave up 2 bases and J gave up 10 bases; unmatched junction bases: 8. Per germline, CDR1 LNHDA and CDR2 SQIVND (reference sequence).

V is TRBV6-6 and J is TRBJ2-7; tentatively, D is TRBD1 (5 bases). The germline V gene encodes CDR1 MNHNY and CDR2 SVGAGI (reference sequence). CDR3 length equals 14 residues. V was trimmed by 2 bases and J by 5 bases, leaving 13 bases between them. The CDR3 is CASSYVRRGDEQYF. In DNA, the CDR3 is TGTGCCAGCAGTTACGTTCGAAGGGGCGACGAGCAGTACTTC.

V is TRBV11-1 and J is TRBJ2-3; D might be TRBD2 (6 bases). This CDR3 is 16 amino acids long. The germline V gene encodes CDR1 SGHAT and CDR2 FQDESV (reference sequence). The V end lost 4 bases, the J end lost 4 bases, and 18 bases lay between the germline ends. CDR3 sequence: CASSSRRDPLADTQYF. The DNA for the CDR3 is TGTGCCAGCAGCTCCAGGCGGGACCCCCTGGCAGATACGCAGTATTTT. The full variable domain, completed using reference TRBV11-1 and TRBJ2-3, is EAEVAQSPRYKITEKSQAVAFWCDPISGHATLYWYRQILGQGPELLVQFQDESVVDDSQLPKDRFSAERLKGVDSTLKIQPAELGDSAMYLCASSSRRDPLADTQYFGPGTRLTVL.

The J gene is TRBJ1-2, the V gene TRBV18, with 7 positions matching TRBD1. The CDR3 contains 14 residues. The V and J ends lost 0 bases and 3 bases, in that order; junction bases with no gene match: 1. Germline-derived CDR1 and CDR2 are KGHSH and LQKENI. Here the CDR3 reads CASSPPQGDYGYTF. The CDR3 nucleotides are TGTGCCAGCTCACCACCGCAGGGGGACTATGGCTACACCTTC.

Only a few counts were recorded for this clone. The CDR3 sequence is CASSQGYGYTF. CDR3 nucleotide sequence: TGTGCCAGCAGCCAGGGGTATGGCTACACCTTC. The chain recombines TRBV11-2 with TRBJ1-2, with D possibly being TRBD1 (6 bases). CDR3 length: 11 residues. With 5 bases removed from V and 5 bases from J, the gap between germline ends came to 6 bases. Germline V gene lookup returns CDR1 SGHAT and CDR2 FQNNGV.

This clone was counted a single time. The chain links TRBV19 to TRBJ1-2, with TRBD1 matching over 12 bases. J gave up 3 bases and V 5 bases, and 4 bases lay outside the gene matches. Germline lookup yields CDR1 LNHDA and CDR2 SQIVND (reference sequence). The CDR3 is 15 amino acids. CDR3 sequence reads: CASSLGTGGDYGYTF. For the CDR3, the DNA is TGTGCCAGTAGTCTAGGGACAGGGGGCGACTATGGCTACACCTTC.

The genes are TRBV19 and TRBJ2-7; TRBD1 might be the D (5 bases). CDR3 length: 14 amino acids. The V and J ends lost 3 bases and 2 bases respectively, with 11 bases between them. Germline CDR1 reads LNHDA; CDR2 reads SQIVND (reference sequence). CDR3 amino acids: CASSIDRYTYEQYF. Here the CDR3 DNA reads TGTGCCAGTAGTATCGACAGATATACCTACGAGCAGTACTTC.

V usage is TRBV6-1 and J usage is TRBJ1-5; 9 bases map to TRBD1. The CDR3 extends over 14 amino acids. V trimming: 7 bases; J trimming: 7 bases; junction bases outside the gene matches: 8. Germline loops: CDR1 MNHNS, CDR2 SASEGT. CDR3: CASTEGQGNQPQHF. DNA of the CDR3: TGTGCCAGCACCGAGGGACAGGGAAACCAGCCCCAGCATTTT.

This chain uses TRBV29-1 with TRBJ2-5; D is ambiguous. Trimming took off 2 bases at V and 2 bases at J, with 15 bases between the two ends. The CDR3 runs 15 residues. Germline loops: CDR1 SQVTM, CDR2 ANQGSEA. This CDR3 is CSVESVKGAQETQYF. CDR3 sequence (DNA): TGCAGCGTTGAAAGTGTCAAAGGAGCTCAAGAGACCCAGTACTTC.

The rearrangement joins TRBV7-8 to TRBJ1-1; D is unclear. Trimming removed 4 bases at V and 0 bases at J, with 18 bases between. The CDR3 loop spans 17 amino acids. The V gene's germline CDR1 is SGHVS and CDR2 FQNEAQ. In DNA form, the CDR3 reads TGTGCCAGCAGCTGGCTACCGGGAGTAGACTTGAACACTGAAGCTTTCTTT. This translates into CASSWLPGVDLNTEAFF.

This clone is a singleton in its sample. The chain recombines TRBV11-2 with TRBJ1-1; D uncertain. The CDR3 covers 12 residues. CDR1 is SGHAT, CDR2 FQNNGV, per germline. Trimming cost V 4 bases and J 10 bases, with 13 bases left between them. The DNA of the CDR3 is TGTGCCAGCAGCTCGGGCCAGGTGACAGCTTTCTTT. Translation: CASSSGQVTAFF.

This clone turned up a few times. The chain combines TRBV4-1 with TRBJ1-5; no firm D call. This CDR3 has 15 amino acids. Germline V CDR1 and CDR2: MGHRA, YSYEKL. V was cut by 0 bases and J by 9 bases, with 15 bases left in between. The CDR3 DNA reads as TGCGCCAGCAGCCAAGATCTTGGAGGTGAGAGGCCCCAGCATTTT. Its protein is CASSQDLGGERPQHF.

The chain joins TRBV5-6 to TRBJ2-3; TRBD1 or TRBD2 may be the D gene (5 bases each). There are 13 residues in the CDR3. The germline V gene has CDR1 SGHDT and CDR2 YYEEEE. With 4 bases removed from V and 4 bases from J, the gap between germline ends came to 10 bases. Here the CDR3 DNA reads TGTGCCAGCAGCCTCCCGGGGCCAGATACGCAGTATTTT. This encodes CASSLPGPDTQYF. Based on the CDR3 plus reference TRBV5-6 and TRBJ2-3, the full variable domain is DAGVTQSPTHLIKTRGQQVTLRCSPKSGHDTVSWYQQALGQGPQFIFQYYEEEERQRGNFPDRFSGHQFPNYSSELNVNALLLGDSALYLCASSLPGPDTQYFGPGTRLTVL.

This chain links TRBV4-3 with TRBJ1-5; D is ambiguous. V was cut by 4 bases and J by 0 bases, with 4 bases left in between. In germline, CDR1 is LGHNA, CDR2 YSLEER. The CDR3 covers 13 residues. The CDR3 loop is CASSLYSNQPQHF. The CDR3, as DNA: TGCGCCAGCAGCCTATATAGCAATCAGCCCCAGCATTTT.

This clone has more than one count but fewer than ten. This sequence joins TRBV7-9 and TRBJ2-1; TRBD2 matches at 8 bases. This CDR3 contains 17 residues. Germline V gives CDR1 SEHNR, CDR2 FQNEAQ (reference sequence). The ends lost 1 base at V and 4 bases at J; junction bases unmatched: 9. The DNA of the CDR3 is TGTGCCAGCAGCTTAGGCCGGGCTAGCGGGCTTTACAATGAGCAGTTCTTC. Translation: CASSLGRASGLYNEQFF.

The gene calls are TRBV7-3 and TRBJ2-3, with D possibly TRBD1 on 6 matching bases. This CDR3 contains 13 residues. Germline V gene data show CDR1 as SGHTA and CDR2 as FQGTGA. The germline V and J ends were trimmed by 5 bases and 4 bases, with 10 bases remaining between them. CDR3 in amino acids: CASSETGPDTQYF. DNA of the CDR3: TGTGCCAGCAGCGAAACAGGGCCAGATACGCAGTATTTT.

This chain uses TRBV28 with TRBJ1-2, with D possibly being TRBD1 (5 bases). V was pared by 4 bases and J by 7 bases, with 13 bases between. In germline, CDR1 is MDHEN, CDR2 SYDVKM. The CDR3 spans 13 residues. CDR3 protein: CASSSPRGIGYTF. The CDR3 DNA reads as TGTGCCAGCAGTTCTCCCCGGGGCATTGGCTACACCTTC.

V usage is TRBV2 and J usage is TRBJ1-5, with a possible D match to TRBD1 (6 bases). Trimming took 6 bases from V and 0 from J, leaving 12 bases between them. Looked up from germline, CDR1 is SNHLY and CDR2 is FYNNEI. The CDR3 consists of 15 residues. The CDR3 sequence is CASRKDSYSNQPQHF. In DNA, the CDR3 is TGTGCCAGCAGGAAGGACAGTTATAGCAATCAGCCCCAGCATTTT.

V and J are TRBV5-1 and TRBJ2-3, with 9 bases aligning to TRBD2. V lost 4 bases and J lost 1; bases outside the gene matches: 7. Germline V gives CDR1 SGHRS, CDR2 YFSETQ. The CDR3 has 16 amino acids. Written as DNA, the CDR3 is TGCGCCAGCAGCCCGGGGACTAGCAGAGGCACAGATACGCAGTATTTT. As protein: CASSPGTSRGTDTQYF. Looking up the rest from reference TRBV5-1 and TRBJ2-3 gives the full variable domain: KAGVTQTPRYLIKTRGQQVTLSCSPISGHRSVSWYQQTPGQGLQFLFEYFSETQRNKGNFPGRFSGRQFSNSRSEMNVSTLELGDSALYLCASSPGTSRGTDTQYFGPGTRLTVL.

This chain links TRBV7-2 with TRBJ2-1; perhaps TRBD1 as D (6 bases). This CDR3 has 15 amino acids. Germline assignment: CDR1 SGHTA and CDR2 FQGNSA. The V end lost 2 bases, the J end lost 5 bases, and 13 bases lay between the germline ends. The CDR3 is CASSLSPGQHNEQFF. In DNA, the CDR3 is TGTGCCAGCAGCTTATCTCCAGGACAGCACAATGAGCAGTTCTTC.

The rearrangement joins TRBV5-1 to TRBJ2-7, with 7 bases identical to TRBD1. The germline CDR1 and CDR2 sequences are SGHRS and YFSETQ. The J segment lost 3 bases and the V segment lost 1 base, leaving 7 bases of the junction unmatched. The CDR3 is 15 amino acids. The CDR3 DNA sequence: TGCGCCAGCAGCTTGTGGTCAGGGGGAAGCTACGAGCAGTACTTC. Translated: CASSLWSGGSYEQYF.

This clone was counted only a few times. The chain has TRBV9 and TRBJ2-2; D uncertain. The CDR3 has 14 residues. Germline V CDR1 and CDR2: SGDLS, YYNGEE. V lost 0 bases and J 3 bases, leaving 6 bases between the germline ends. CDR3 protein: CASSVGGDTGELFF. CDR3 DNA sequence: TGTGCCAGCAGCGTAGGTGGTGACACCGGGGAGCTGTTTTTT.

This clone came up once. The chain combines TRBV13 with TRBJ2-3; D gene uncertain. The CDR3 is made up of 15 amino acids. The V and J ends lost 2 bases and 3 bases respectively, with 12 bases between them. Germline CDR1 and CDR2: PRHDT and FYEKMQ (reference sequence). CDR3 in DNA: TGTGCCAGCAGCTTACTGGAGTTCGGTACAGATACGCAGTATTTT. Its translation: CASSLLEFGTDTQYF.

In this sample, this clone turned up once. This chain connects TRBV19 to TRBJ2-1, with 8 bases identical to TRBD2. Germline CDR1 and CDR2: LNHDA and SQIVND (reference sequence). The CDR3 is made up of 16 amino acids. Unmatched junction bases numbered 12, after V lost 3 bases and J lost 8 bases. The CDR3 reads CASSIGLSGGRHEQFF. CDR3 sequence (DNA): TGTGCCAGTAGTATTGGCTTAAGCGGGGGCCGCCATGAGCAGTTCTTC.

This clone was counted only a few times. CDR3 region: CATRGGATNNQPQHF. The CDR3 DNA reads TGTGCCACCCGCGGGGGGGCCACTAACAATCAGCCCCAGCATTTT. The rearrangement uses TRBV10-3 and TRBJ1-5, with D possibly being TRBD1 (6 bases). Per germline, CDR1 ENHRY and CDR2 SYGVKD. The CDR3 contains 15 residues. Between the trimmed V and J ends, which lost 10 bases and 3 bases, there was a span of 19 bases.

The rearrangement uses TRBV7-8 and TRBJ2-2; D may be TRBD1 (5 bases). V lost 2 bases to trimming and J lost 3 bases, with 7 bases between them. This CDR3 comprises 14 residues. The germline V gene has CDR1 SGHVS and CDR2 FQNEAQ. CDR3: CASSLPGHTGELFF. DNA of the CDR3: TGTGCCAGCAGCTTACCAGGGCACACCGGGGAGCTGTTTTTT.

Here the CDR3 reads CASSDGQAYEQYF. The CDR3 nucleotides read TGTGCCAGCAGCGATGGACAGGCCTACGAGCAGTACTTC. The gene calls are TRBV7-9 and TRBJ2-7; 7 positions match TRBD1. The junction had 3 bases not matched to a gene; V was cut back by 5 bases and J by 2 bases. Germline V gene data show CDR1 as SEHNR and CDR2 as FQNEAQ (reference sequence). There are 13 residues in the CDR3.

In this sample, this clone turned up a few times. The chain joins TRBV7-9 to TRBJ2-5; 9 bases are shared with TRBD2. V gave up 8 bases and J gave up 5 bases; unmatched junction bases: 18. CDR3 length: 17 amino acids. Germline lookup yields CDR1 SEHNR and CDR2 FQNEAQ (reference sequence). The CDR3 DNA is TGTGCCAGCGAAGTCAAGCGGGGGGAGATTTCGCAGGAGACCCAGTACTTC. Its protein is CASEVKRGEISQETQYF.

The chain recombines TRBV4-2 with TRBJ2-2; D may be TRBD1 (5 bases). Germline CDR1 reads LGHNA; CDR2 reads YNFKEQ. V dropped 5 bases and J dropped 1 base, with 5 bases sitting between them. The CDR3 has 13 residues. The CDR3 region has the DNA TGTGCCAGCAGCGGACAGAACACCGGGGAGCTGTTTTTT. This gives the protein CASSGQNTGELFF.